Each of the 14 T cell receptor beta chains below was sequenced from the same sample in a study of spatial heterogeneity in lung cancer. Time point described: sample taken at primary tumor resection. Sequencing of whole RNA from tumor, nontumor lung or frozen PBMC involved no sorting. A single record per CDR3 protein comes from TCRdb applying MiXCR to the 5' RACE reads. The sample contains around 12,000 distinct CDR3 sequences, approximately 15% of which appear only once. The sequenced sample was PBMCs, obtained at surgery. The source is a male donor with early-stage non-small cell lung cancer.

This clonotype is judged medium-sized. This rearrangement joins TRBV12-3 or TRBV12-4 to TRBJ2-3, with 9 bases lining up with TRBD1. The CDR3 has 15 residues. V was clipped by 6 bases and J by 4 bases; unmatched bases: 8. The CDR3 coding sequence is TGTGCCAGCAGACCCGGGACAGGGTATTCAGATACGCAGTATTTT. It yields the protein CASRPGTGYSDTQYF.

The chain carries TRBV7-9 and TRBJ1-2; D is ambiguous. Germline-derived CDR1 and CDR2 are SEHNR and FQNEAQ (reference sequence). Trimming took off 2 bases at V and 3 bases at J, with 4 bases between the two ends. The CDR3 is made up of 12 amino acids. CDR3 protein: CASSLFHYGYTF. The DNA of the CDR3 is TGTGCCAGCAGCTTATTCCACTATGGCTACACCTTC.

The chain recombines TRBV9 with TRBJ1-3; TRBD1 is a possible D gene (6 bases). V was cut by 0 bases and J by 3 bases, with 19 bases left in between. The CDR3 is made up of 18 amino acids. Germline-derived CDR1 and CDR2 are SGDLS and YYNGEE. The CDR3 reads CASSVVLQSGAIGNTIYF. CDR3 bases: TGTGCCAGCAGCGTAGTTCTCCAATCAGGGGCTATTGGAAACACCATATATTTT.

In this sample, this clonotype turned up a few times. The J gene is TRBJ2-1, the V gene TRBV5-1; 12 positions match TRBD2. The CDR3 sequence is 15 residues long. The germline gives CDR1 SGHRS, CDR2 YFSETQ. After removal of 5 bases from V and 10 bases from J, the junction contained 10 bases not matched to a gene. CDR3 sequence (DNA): TGCGCCAGCAGACTGACTAGCGGGGGCCCAGGAGAGCAGTTCTTC. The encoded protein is CASRLTSGGPGEQFF.

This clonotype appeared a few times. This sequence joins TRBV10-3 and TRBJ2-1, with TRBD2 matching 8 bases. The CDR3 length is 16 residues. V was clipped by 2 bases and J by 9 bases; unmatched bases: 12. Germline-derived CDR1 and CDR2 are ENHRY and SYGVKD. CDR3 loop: CAISEPPRAGVSEQFF. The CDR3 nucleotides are TGTGCCATCAGTGAGCCCCCCCGAGCGGGAGTAAGTGAGCAGTTCTTC.

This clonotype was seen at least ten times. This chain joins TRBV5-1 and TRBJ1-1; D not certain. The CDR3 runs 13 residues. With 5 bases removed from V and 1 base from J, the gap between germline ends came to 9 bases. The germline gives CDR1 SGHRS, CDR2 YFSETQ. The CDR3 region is CASRTHTNTEAFF. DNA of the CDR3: TGCGCCAGCAGGACACACACGAACACTGAAGCTTTCTTT.

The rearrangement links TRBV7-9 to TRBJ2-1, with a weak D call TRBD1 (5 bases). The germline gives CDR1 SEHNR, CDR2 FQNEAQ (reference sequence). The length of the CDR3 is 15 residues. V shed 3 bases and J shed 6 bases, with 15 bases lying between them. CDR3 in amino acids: CASSFSPGITNEQFF. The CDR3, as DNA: TGTGCCAGCAGCTTTTCACCAGGGATTACCAATGAGCAGTTCTTC.

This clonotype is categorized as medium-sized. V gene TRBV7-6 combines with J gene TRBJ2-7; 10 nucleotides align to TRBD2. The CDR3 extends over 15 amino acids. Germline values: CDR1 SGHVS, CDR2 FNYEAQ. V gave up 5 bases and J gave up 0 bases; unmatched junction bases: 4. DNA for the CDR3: TGTGCCAGCAGCCCCTTAGCGGGAGGCTCCTACGAGCAGTACTTC. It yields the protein CASSPLAGGSYEQYF. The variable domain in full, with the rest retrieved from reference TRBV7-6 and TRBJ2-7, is GAGVSQSPRYKVTKRGQDVALRCDPISGHVSLYWYRQALGQGPEFLTYFNYEAQQDKSGLPNDRFSAERPEGSISTLTIQRTEQRDSAMYRCASSPLAGGSYEQYFGPGTRLTVT.

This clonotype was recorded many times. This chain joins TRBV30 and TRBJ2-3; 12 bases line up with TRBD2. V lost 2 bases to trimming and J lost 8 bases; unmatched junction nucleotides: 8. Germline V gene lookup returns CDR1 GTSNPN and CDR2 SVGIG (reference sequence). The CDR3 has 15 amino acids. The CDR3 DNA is TGTGCCTGGAGTTTGACTAGCGGGGGCGGAGGTACGCAGTATTTT. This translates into CAWSLTSGGGGTQYF.

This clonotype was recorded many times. In DNA, the CDR3 is TGCGCCAGCAGCCCGGGGACAGCTAATCAGCCCCAGCATTTT. Its protein product is CASSPGTANQPQHF. The chain combines TRBV5-1 with TRBJ1-5; TRBD1 matches 7 bases. Trimming removed 4 bases from V and 4 bases from J; junction bases left unmatched: 5. The CDR3 has 14 amino acids. The germline gives CDR1 SGHRS, CDR2 YFSETQ.

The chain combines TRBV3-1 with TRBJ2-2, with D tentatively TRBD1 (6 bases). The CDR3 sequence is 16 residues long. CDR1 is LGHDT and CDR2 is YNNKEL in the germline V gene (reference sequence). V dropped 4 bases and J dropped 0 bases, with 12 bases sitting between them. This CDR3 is CASSRTAGANTGELFF. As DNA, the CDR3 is TGTGCCAGCAGCCGTACGGCAGGGGCGAACACCGGGGAGCTGTTTTTT.

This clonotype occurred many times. Here the CDR3 reads CASSPQRPNTEAFF. Written as DNA, the CDR3 is TGTGCCAGCTCACCACAGAGACCGAACACTGAAGCTTTCTTT. This rearrangement joins TRBV18 to TRBJ1-1; D remains unclear. Trimming left V 1 base short and J 1 base short, with 7 bases between. Germline lookup yields CDR1 KGHSH and CDR2 LQKENI. The CDR3 is 14 amino acids.

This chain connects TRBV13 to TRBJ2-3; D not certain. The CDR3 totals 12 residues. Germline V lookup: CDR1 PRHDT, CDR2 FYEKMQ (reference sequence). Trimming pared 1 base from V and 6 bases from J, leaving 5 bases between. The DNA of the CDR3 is TGTGCCAGCAGCTTAGAGTATGATACGCAGTATTTT. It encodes CASSLEYDTQYF. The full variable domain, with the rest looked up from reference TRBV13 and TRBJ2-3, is AAGVIQSPRHLIKEKRETATLKCYPIPRHDTVYWYQQGPGQDPQFLISFYEKMQSDKGSIPDRFSAQQFSDYHSELNMSSLELGDSALYFCASSLEYDTQYFGPGTRLTVL.

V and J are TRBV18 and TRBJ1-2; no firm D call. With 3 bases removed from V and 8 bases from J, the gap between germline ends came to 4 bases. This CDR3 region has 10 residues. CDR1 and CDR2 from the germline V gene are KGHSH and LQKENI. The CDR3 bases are TGTGCCAGCTCACCCGCGGGCTACACCTTC. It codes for CASSPAGYTF. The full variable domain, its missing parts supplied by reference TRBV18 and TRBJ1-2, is NAGVMQNPRHLVRRRGQEARLRCSPMKGHSHVYWYRQLPEEGLKFMVYLQKENIIDESGMPKERFSAEFPKEGPSILRIQQVVRGDSAAYFCASSPAGYTFGSGTRLTVV.